This TCR beta chain was retrieved from a study of vaccination effects on CD4 cells after COVID-19. Study-wide background: Vaccine administered to participants consisted of two doses of either BNT162b2 or mRNA-1273. Pre-vaccine samples were drawn 16 days and one week before the first dose.

The CDR3 has 14 amino acids. The V segment lost 5 bases and the J segment 10 bases; nucleotides outside the gene matches: 8. In germline, CDR1 is MNHEY, CDR2 SVGAGI. Note on this clone: Its target is not known.

The data were produced by immunoSEQ multiplex PCR, yet TCRdb's version contains in-frame clones alone and is incomplete. The table includes roughly 26,000 clones, around 78% detected once. Using viral peptide pools, the ViraFEST assay grew out antigen-specific CD4+ T cells prior to sequencing. Having been cultured for under twelve days, the cells underwent CD4+ T cell isolation. It was between March and December 2020 that the person had a SARS-CoV-2 infection confirmed by PCR. Cultures used about 2 million PBMC per well, 9.5 to 10 IU/ml IL-2 and around 9.8 ug/ml peptides. This chain connects TRBV6-5 to TRBJ1-6; 7 bases match TRBD1. This receptor was identified in a human donor who had a prior SARS-CoV-2 infection. The sample was CD4+ T cells from PBMCs cultured with HCoV-NL63 spike peptides, taken before COVID-19 vaccination. The CDR3 sequence is CASSRDSRWSPLHF. CDR3 sequence (DNA): TGTGCCAGCAGTAGGGACAGCCGATGGTCACCCCTCCACTTT.